This T cell receptor beta chain was sequenced during a study of blood T cells in healthy people across ages. The study, taken as a whole, reports: Relative to aged donors, long-lived donors carried more naive CD4+ cells and displayed higher diversity.

Of note for this clonotype: What it binds is not known.

This CDR3 comprises 14 residues. Germline values: CDR1 DFQATT, CDR2 SNEGSKA (reference sequence). V gave up 5 bases and J gave up 6 bases, with 19 bases separating them. A J-beta primer mix and a sample-barcoded 5' primer were used in a second PCR of about 7 to 11 cycles. TCRdb fed the 5' RACE reads into MiXCR, producing one record per CDR3 protein. The sample holds 800,000 or so distinct CDR3 sequences, less than 80% seen once. Sequenced: blood. The V gene is TRBV20-1, the J gene TRBJ1-2; D is ambiguous. The source is a man aged 30 to 39 in good health. The CDR3 sequence: CSALVGSGLNGYTF. The CDR3 DNA reads as TGCAGTGCTCTAGTGGGTTCGGGTTTAAATGGCTACACCTTC.